This TCR beta chain was obtained from a study of T cell responses to AZD1222 COVID-19 vaccine. As concerns this clone: Its antigen remains unidentified.

The repertoire was sequenced with immunoSEQ multiplex PCR; TCRdb's copy has only in-frame clones and lacks some. The profile covers fewer than 150,000 clones, with approximately 90% appearing a single time and almost 6.5% taken by the ten largest. Pooled samples include second doses given at about 4 or 12 weeks. Study conclusions and caveats: Samples come after the peak T cell response, not at day 14. It should be noted that donors were predominantly white British and more often female, and clonal diversity was possibly underestimated.

The clonotype comes from an adult who received the AZD1222 COVID-19 vaccine. The material sequenced was peripheral blood, taken 28 days after the second AZD1222 dose.

CDR3 protein: CASSKTTRTGYYGYTF. CDR3 DNA sequence: TGTGCCAGCAGTAAGACGACAAGGACAGGGTACTATGGCTACACCTTC. This sequence joins TRBV28 and TRBJ1-2; TRBD1 matches at 8 bases. This CDR3 spans 16 amino acids. V dropped 5 bases and J dropped 3; count of bases not matched to a gene: 11. Germline lookup yields CDR1 MDHEN and CDR2 SYDVKM.